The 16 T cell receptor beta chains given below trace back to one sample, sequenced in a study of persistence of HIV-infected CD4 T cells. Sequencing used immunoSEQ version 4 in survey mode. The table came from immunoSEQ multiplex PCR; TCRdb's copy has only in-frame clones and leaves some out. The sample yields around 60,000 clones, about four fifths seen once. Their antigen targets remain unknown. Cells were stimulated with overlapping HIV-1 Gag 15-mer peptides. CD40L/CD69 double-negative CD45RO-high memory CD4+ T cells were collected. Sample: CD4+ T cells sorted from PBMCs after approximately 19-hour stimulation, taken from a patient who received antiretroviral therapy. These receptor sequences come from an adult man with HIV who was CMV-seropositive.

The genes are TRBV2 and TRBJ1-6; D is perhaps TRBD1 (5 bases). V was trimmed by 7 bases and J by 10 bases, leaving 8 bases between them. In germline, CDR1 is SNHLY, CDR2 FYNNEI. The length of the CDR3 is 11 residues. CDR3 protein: CASTQGSPLHF. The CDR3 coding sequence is TGTGCCAGCACCCAGGGATCACCCCTCCACTTT.

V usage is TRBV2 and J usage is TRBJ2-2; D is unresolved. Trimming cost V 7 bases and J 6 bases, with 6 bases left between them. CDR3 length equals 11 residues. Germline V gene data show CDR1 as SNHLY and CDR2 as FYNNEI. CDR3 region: CASNTAGELFF. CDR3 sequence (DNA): TGTGCCAGCAATACAGCCGGGGAGCTGTTTTTT.

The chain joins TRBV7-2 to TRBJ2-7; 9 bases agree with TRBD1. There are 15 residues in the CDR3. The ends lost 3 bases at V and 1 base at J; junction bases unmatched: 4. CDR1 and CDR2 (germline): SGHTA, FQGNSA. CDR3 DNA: TGTGCCAGCAGCTTGGGACAGGGACGTTCCTACGAGCAGTACTTC. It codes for CASSLGQGRSYEQYF.

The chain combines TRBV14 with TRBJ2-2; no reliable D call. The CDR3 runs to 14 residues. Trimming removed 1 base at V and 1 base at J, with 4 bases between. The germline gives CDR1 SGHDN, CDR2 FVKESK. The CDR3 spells CASSQVLNTGELFF. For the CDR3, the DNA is TGTGCCAGCAGCCAAGTCTTGAACACCGGGGAGCTGTTTTTT.

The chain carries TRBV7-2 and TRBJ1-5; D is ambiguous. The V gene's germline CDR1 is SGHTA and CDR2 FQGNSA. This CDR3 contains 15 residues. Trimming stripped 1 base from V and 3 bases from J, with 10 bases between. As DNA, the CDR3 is TGTGCCAGCAGCTTAGGGCAGTTTTACAATCAGCCCCAGCATTTT. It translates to CASSLGQFYNQPQHF.

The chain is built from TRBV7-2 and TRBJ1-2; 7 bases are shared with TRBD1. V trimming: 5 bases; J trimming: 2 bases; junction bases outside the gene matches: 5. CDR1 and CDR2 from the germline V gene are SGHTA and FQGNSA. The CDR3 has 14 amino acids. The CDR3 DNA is TGTGCCAGCAGCGAATACAGGGGCAACTATGGCTACACCTTC. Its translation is CASSEYRGNYGYTF.

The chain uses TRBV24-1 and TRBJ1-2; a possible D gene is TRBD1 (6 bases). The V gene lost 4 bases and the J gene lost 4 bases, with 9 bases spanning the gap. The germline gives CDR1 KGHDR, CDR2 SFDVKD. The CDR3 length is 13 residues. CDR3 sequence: CATSDRGAYGYTF. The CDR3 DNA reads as TGTGCCACCAGTGACAGGGGAGCCTATGGCTACACCTTC.

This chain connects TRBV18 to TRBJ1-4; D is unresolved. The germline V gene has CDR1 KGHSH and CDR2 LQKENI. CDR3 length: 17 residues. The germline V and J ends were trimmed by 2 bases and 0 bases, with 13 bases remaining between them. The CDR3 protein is CASSPFPVESTNEKLFF. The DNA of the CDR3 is TGTGCCAGCTCACCATTTCCCGTCGAATCAACTAATGAAAAACTGTTTTTT.

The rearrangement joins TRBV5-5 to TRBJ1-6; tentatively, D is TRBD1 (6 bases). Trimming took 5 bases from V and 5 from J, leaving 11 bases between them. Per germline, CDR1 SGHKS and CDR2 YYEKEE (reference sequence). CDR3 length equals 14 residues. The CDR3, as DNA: TGTGCCAGCAGTTCCGGGACACATAATTCACCCCTCCACTTT. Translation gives CASSSGTHNSPLHF.

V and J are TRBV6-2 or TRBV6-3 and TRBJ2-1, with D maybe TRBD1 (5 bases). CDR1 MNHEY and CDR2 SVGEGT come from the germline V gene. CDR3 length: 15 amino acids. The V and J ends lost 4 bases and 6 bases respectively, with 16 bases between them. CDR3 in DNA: TGTGCCAGCAGTTTGACAGAGATAGGGCCCAATGAGCAGTTCTTC. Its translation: CASSLTEIGPNEQFF.

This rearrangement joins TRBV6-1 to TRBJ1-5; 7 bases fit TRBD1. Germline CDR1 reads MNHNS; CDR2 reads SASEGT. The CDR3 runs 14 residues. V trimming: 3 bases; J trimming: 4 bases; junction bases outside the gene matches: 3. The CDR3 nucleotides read TGTGCCAGCAGTGACCGACAGGGAAATCAGCCCCAGCATTTT. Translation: CASSDRQGNQPQHF.

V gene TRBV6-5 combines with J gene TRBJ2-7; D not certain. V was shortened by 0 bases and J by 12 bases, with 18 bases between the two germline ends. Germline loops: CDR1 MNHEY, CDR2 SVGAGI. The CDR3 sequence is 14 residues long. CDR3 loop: CASSYSALEAPRYF. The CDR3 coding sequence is TGTGCCAGCAGTTACTCAGCGTTAGAGGCTCCAAGGTACTTC.

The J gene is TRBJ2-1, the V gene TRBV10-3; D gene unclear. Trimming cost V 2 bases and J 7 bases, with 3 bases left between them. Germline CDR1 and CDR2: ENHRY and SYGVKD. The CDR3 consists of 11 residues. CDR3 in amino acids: CAISEINEQFF. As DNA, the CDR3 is TGTGCCATCAGTGAGATTAATGAGCAGTTCTTC.

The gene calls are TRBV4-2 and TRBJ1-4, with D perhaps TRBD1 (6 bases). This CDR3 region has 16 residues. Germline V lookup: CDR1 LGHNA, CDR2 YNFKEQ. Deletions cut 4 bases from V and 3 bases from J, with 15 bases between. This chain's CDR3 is CASSRHREGANEKLFF. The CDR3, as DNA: TGTGCCAGCAGCCGTCACAGGGAAGGAGCTAATGAAAAACTGTTTTTT.

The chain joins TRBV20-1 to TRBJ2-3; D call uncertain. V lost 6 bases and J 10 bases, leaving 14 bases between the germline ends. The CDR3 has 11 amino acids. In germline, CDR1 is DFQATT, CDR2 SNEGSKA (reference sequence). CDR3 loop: CSAALSQAQYF. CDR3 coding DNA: TGCAGTGCCGCACTTAGCCAGGCGCAGTATTTT.

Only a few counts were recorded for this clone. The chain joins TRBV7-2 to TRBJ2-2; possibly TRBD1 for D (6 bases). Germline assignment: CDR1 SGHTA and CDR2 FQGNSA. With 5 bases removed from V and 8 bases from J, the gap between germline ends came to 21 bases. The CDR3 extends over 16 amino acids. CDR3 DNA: TGTGCCAGCAGCGTACTGCAGGGGTCGTATAAGGGGGAGCTGTTTTTT. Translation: CASSVLQGSYKGELFF.